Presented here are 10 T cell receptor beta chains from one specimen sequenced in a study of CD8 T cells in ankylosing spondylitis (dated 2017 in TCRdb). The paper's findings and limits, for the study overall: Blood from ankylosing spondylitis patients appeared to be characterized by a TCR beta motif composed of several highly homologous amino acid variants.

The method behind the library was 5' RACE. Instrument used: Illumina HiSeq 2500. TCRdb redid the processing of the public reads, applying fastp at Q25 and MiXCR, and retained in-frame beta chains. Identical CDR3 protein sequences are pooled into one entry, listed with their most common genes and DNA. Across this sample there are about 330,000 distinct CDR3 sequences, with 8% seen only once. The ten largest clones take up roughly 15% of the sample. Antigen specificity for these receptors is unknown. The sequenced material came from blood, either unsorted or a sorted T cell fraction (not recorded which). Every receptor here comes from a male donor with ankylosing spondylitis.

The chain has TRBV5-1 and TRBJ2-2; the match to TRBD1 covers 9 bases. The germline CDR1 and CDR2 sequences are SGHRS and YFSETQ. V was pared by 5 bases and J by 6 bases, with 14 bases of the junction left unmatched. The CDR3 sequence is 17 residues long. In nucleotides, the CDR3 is TGCGCCAGCAGTTTTGGGCCGTTACAGGGGGCCCCCGGGGAGCTGTTTTTT. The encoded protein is CASSFGPLQGAPGELFF.

DNA for the CDR3: TGTGCCAGCAGTTCTCCAAATAAGATATATGGCTACACCTTC. Translated: CASSSPNKIYGYTF. This chain uses TRBV28 with TRBJ1-2, with no clear D. V gave up 4 bases and J gave up 5 bases, with 14 bases separating them. The CDR3 extends over 14 amino acids. The V gene's germline CDR1 is MDHEN and CDR2 SYDVKM.

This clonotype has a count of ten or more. Here the CDR3 reads CASSLYYNEQFF. The CDR3, as DNA: TGTGCCAGCAGCCTCTACTACAATGAGCAGTTCTTC. The chain is built from TRBV7-6 and TRBJ2-1; the D is unclear. The CDR3 consists of 12 residues. Germline CDR1 is SGHVS and CDR2 is FNYEAQ. Trimming left V 5 bases short and J 3 bases short, with 5 bases between.

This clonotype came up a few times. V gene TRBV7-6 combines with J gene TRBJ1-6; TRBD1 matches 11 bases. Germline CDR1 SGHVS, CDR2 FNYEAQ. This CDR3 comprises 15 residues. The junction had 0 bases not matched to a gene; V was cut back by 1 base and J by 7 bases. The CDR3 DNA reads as TGTGCCAGCAGCTTAGGGGACAGGGGGAATTCACCCCTCCACTTT. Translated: CASSLGDRGNSPLHF. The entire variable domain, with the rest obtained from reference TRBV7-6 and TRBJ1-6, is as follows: GAGVSQSPRYKVTKRGQDVALRCDPISGHVSLYWYRQALGQGPEFLTYFNYEAQQDKSGLPNDRFSAERPEGSISTLTIQRTEQRDSAMYRCASSLGDRGNSPLHFGNGTRLTVT.

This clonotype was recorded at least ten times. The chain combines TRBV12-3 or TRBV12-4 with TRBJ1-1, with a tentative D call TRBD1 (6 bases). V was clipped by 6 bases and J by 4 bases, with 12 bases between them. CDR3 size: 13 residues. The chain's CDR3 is CASSLGGSTEAFF. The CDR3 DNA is TGTGCCAGCAGCCTAGGGGGGAGCACTGAAGCTTTCTTT.

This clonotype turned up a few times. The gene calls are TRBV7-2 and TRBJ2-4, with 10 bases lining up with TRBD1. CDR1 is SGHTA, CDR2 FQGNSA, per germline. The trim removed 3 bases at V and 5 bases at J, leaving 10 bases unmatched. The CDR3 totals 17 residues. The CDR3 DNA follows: TGTGCCAGCAGCTTCCCGCTCCGGGACAGGGGCGAAAACATTCAGTACTTC. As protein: CASSFPLRDRGENIQYF.

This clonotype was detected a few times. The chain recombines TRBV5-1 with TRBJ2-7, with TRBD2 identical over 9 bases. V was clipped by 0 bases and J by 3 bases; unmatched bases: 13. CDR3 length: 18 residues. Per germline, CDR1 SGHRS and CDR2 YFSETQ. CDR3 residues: CASSLAGASGIIFYEQYF. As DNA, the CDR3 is TGCGCCAGCAGCTTGGCCGGGGCTAGCGGGATTATCTTCTACGAGCAGTACTTC.

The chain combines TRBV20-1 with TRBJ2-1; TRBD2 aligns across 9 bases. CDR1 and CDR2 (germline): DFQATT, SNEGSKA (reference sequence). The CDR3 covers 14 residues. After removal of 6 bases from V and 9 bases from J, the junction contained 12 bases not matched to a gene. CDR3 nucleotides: TGCAGTGCCTCAGCGTCGCTAGCGGGACGTGAGCAGTTCTTC. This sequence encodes CSASASLAGREQFF.

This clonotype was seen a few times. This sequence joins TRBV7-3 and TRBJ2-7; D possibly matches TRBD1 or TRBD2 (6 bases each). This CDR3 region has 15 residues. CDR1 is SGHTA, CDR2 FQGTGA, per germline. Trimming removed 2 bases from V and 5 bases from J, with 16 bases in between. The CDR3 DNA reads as TGTGCCAGCAGCTTAGGGCCGGGGGCTTACGACGAGCAGTACTTC. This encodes CASSLGPGAYDEQYF.

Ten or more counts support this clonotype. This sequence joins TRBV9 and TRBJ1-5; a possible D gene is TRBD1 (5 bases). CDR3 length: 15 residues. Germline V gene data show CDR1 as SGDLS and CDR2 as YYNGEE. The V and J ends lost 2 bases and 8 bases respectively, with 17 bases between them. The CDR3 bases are TGTGCCAGCAGCGTCTCAGGGTCCAGGTTTGAGCCCCAGCATTTT. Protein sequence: CASSVSGSRFEPQHF. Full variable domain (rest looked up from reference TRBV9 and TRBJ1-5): DSGVTQTPKHLITATGQRVTLRCSPRSGDLSVYWYQQSLDQGLQFLIQYYNGEERAKGNILERFSAQQFPDLHSELNLSSLELGDSALYFCASSVSGSRFEPQHFGDGTRLSIL.